This T cell receptor beta chain was observed in a study of lymphopenia after photon versus proton radiotherapy. Assay: immunoSEQ multiplex PCR; the TCRdb copy retains only in-frame clones and omits some. Of around 63,000 clones in the sample, 75% to 90% were seen once. In germline, CDR1 is SGHTA, CDR2 FQGNSA. There are 13 residues in the CDR3. V gave up 5 bases and J gave up 4 bases, with 12 bases separating them. The J gene is TRBJ2-7, the V gene TRBV7-2; maybe TRBD2 (7 bases). Sequenced material: peripheral blood, taken from a patient treated with proton-based radiotherapy. This TCR was sampled from a man older than 75 with esophageal cancer. CDR3 protein: CASSEQGGYEQYF. The CDR3 bases are TGTGCCAGCAGCGAACAGGGAGGGTACGAGCAGTACTTC.